What follows are 30 T cell receptor gamma chains derived from one specimen sequenced in a study of Vδ1+ human thymocytes. Broader study findings: In the thymus, TRG and TRD repertoires looked highly polyclonal with Gaussian CDR3 lengths.

Sequences come from RNA converted to cDNA by reverse transcription. Multiplex PCR used pooled V-gene forward primers and a constant-region reverse primer to amplify CDR3s. TCRdb reran clone calling via CATT on the multiplex PCR reads. The sample yields several thousand gamma-chain clones, roughly 45% seen once. Antigens for these TCRs are unknown. Sequencing input: Vdelta1+ gamma-delta thymocytes from the thymus. Subset: FACS-sorted CD3+ TCRalphabeta- TCRVdelta1+ TCRVdelta2- thymocytes. The source is a boy under three years old who had congenital heart surgery.

The chain links TRGV4 to TRGJ1 or TRGJ2. Here the J gene came from matching the DNA to germline, since TCRdb omits it. Germline CDR1 EGSTGY, CDR2 YDSYTSSV. The V segment lost 6 bases and the J segment 5 bases; nucleotides outside the gene matches: 4. The length of the CDR3 is 11 residues. CDR3 protein: CATWTDYKKLF. The CDR3, as DNA: TGTGCCACCTGGACTGATTATAAGAAACTCTTT.

The V gene was left uncalled, and the J gene is TRGJ1 or TRGJ2. The CDR3 runs to 11 residues. The CDR3 coding sequence is TGTGCCTTGTGTGAGGCCATCAAGAAACTCTTT. Protein: CALCEAIKKLF.

This clone has more than one count but fewer than ten. The rearrangement uses TRGV5 and TRGJP1. TCRdb offers no J gene call, so here the DNA was matched to germline to obtain one. The CDR3 runs 12 residues. The V and J ends lost 5 bases and 3 bases, in that order; junction bases with no gene match: 0. Germline V gene sequence: CDR1 VINAFY, CDR2 YDVSNSKD. CDR3 coding DNA: TGTGCCACCTGGGCCACTGGTTGGTTCAAGATATTT. Its protein is CATWATGWFKIF.

In its sample, this clone was seen a few times. V and J are TRGV4 and TRGJ1 or TRGJ2. V trimming: 2 bases; J trimming: 0 bases; junction bases outside the gene matches: 16. The CDR3 runs to 18 residues. Germline CDR1 is EGSTGY and CDR2 is YDSYTSSV. The CDR3 nucleotides are TGTGCCACCTGGGATGCCTCCCGAGGACCGAGGAATTATTATAAGAAACTCTTT. This translates into CATWDASRGPRNYYKKLF.

The sample holds a few counts of this clone. The chain has TRGV9 and TRGJ1 or TRGJ2. This CDR3 comprises 12 residues. Losses at the gene ends were 0 bases for V and 11 bases for J; bases not matched to a gene: 7. Germline V gives CDR1 GITISATS, CDR2 ISYDGTV (reference sequence). The DNA of the CDR3 is TGTGCCTTGTGGGAGGTGCAAATTCAGAAACTCTTT. Protein: CALWEVQIQKLF.

This clone was counted only a few times. The chain employs TRGV9 and TRGJ1 or TRGJ2. Germline CDR1 reads GITISATS; CDR2 reads ISYDGTV (reference sequence). CDR3 length: 13 amino acids. Germline trimming cut 1 base from V and 3 bases from J; bases unmatched to any gene: 3. DNA of the CDR3: TGTGCCTTGTGGGAGGTATCTTATTATAAGAAACTCTTT. Translating gives CALWEVSYYKKLF.

V usage is TRGV8 and J usage is TRGJ1 or TRGJ2. In the absence of a J gene in TCRdb, the DNA was matched to germline to assign it here. Looked up from germline, CDR1 is VENAVY and CDR2 is YDSYNSRV. This CDR3 has 11 residues. V was clipped by 1 base and J by 10 bases; unmatched bases: 4. For the CDR3, the DNA is TGTGCCACCTGGGATAGAGCGAAGAAACTCTTT. Protein sequence: CATWDRAKKLF.

The J segment is TRGJ1 or TRGJ2; no V gene was assigned. There are 12 residues in the CDR3. The CDR3 DNA reads TGTGCCACCTGGGATGGCGAGACAAAGAAACTCTTT. This sequence encodes CATWDGETKKLF.

The chain uses TRGV8 and TRGJ1 or TRGJ2. Assignment of the J gene here rests on matching the DNA to germline, because TCRdb gives none. V was pared by 1 base and J by 0 bases, with 9 bases of the junction left unmatched. Germline CDR1 is VENAVY and CDR2 is YDSYNSRV. The CDR3 spans 16 residues. The DNA of the CDR3 is TGTGCCACCTGGGATAGAGTGCGGACGAATTATTATAAGAAACTCTTT. Protein: CATWDRVRTNYYKKLF.

This clone was counted between two and nine times. J is TRGJ1 or TRGJ2 and V is TRGV5. Germline V gene sequence: CDR1 VINAFY, CDR2 YDVSNSKD. CDR3 length equals 19 residues. V shed 0 bases and J 4 bases; nucleotides not matched to a gene: 21. The CDR3 is CATWDRPRGPKPEYYKKLF. The CDR3 DNA reads TGTGCCACCTGGGACAGGCCCAGGGGGCCTAAGCCCGAATATTATAAGAAACTCTTT.

The chain couples TRGV8 to TRGJ1 or TRGJ2. TCRdb gives no J gene; it was assigned here by matching the DNA to germline. Germline assignment: CDR1 VENAVY and CDR2 YDSYNSRV. V was pared by 1 base and J by 3 bases, with 6 bases of the junction left unmatched. The length of the CDR3 is 14 residues. CDR3 sequence reads: CATWDRAVYYKKLF. The CDR3 DNA reads as TGTGCCACCTGGGATAGAGCGGTTTATTATAAGAAACTCTTT.

A single count supports this clone. One base away lies a much larger clone, so this may be a sequencing read error. V usage is TRGV5 and J usage is TRGJ1 or TRGJ2. TCRdb offers no J gene call, so here the DNA was matched to germline to obtain one. The germline V gene encodes CDR1 VINAFY and CDR2 YDVSNSKD. This CDR3 spans 11 amino acids. The V segment lost 0 bases and the J segment 12 bases; nucleotides outside the gene matches: 5. CDR3 residues: CATWDRLAKLF. CDR3 nucleotide sequence: TGTGCCACCTGGGACAGGCTGGCGAAACTCTTT.

V usage is TRGV4 and J usage is TRGJ1 or TRGJ2. TCRdb leaves out the J gene; it was filled in here by matching the DNA to germline. Germline V gene data show CDR1 as EGSTGY and CDR2 as YDSYTSSV. There are 15 residues in the CDR3. The trim removed 0 bases at V and 2 bases at J, leaving 7 bases unmatched. Written as DNA, the CDR3 is TGTGCCACCTGGGATGGGCCCTGGGATTATTATAAGAAACTCTTT. Translation gives CATWDGPWDYYKKLF.

The chain combines TRGV8 with TRGJ1 or TRGJ2. In the absence of a J gene in TCRdb, the DNA was matched to germline to assign it here. J gave up 10 bases and V 3 bases, and 9 bases lay outside the gene matches. This CDR3 is 12 amino acids long. Germline V gene sequence: CDR1 VENAVY, CDR2 YDSYNSRV. The CDR3 loop reads CATWDEVRKKLF. CDR3 nucleotides: TGTGCCACCTGGGATGAGGTGAGGAAGAAACTCTTT.

The chain joins TRGV9 to TRGJ1 or TRGJ2. The J gene comes from matching the DNA to germline here; TCRdb lacks it. Germline V gene sequence: CDR1 GITISATS, CDR2 ISYDGTV (reference sequence). V dropped 4 bases and J dropped 7; count of bases not matched to a gene: 7. The CDR3 is 12 residues long. CDR3 protein: CALWEIGYKKLF. In DNA, the CDR3 is TGTGCCTTGTGGGAAATTGGGTATAAGAAACTCTTT.

This chain links TRGV9 with TRGJ1 or TRGJ2. No J segment appears in TCRdb, so it was assigned here by matching the sequence to germline. CDR3 length: 11 amino acids. The germline CDR1 and CDR2 sequences are GITISATS and ISYDGTV (reference sequence). The ends lost 5 bases at V and 9 bases at J; junction bases unmatched: 7. CDR3 sequence (DNA): TGTGCCTTGTGGGTGGGCATTAAGAAACTCTTT. Its translation: CALWVGIKKLF.

The chain is built from TRGV5 and TRGJ1 or TRGJ2. TCRdb carries no J gene annotation; the J gene was assigned here by matching the DNA with germline. The CDR3 runs 11 residues. Germline CDR1 and CDR2: VINAFY and YDVSNSKD. Trimming at V came to 0 bases and at J to 12 bases, leaving 5 bases not matched to a gene. CDR3 nucleotides: TGTGCCACCTGGGACAGGCAGACGAAACTCTTT. It codes for CATWDRQTKLF.

The chain couples TRGV3 to TRGJ1 or TRGJ2. Matching the DNA to germline supplied the J gene, which TCRdb does not give. The J segment lost 4 bases and the V segment lost 3 bases, leaving 12 bases of the junction unmatched. This CDR3 region has 15 residues. Germline values: CDR1 VTNTFY, CDR2 YDVSTARD (reference sequence). Written as DNA, the CDR3 is TGTGCCACCTGGGACGGAAGAACGAAGTATTATAAGAAACTCTTT. Its protein product is CATWDGRTKYYKKLF.

This clone appeared a single time. This sequence joins TRGV2 and TRGJ1 or TRGJ2. TCRdb records no J gene; here it was assigned by comparing the DNA to germline. The CDR3 is 14 residues long. Germline V gene sequence: CDR1 EGSNGY, CDR2 YDSYNSKV. The J segment lost 8 bases and the V segment lost 0 bases, leaving 10 bases of the junction unmatched. The CDR3 loop reads CATWDGRDSNKKLF. The CDR3 DNA sequence: TGTGCCACCTGGGACGGGCGGGATTCCAATAAGAAACTCTTT.

The rearrangement links TRGV4 to TRGJP1. Because TCRdb records no J gene, it was assigned here through a match of the DNA to germline. This CDR3 comprises 15 residues. Germline lookup yields CDR1 EGSTGY and CDR2 YDSYTSSV. J was trimmed by 4 bases and V by 0 bases; bases with no gene match: 5. CDR3 residues: CATWDGRGTGWFKIF. CDR3 DNA: TGTGCCACCTGGGATGGGCGGGGCACTGGTTGGTTCAAGATATTT.

This clone was found a few times. V and J are TRGV5P and TRGJ1 or TRGJ2. TRGV5P is a listed pseudogene. The CDR3 has 12 residues. As DNA, the CDR3 is TGTGCCACCTGGGGGAATGATTATAAGAAACTCTTT. Amino acid sequence: CATWGNDYKKLF.

This clone was observed once. V usage is TRGV3 and J usage is TRGJ1 or TRGJ2. TCRdb lists no J gene, so it was determined here by aligning the DNA to germline. The J segment lost 1 base and the V segment lost 0 bases, leaving 6 bases of the junction unmatched. CDR3 length: 15 amino acids. Germline CDR1 is VTNTFY and CDR2 is YDVSTARD (reference sequence). Written as DNA, the CDR3 is TGTGCCACCTGGGACAGGGGGAAAAATTATTATAAGAAACTCTTT. Translating gives CATWDRGKNYYKKLF.

V gene TRGV4 combines with J gene TRGJ1 or TRGJ2. The J gene, absent from TCRdb, was called here by matching the DNA to germline. Trimming removed 3 bases from V and 6 bases from J; junction bases left unmatched: 5. Germline V CDR1 and CDR2: EGSTGY, YDSYTSSV. This CDR3 comprises 12 residues. CDR3 sequence: CATWDLGYKKLF. The CDR3 nucleotides are TGTGCCACCTGGGATTTGGGTTATAAGAAACTCTTT.

This chain joins TRGV4 and TRGJ1 or TRGJ2. No J segment appears in TCRdb, so it was assigned here by matching the sequence to germline. Germline V lookup: CDR1 EGSTGY, CDR2 YDSYTSSV. The length of the CDR3 is 13 residues. J lost 3 bases, V lost 2 bases, and 4 bases had no gene match. The CDR3 sequence: CATWDDPYYKKLF. As DNA, the CDR3 is TGTGCCACCTGGGATGACCCTTATTATAAGAAACTCTTT.

This clone was picked up a small number of times. The chain combines TRGV2 with TRGJ1 or TRGJ2. The germline V gene encodes CDR1 EGSNGY and CDR2 YDSYNSKV. V was clipped by 0 bases and J by 11 bases; unmatched bases: 4. The CDR3 loop spans 11 amino acids. The CDR3 sequence: CATWDGSEKLF. The CDR3 DNA follows: TGTGCCACCTGGGACGGGTCCGAGAAACTCTTT.

Concerning this clone: A read error may produce the germline difference seen at one junction end. The chain carries TRGV5 and TRGJ1 or TRGJ2. TCRdb gives no J gene; it was assigned here by matching the DNA to germline. This CDR3 is built from 16 residues. Per the germline V gene, CDR1 is VINAFY and CDR2 is YDVSNSKD. The CDR3 bases are TGCGCCACCTGGGACAGGCCGATGGCAGGATGGGGGGAGAAACTCTTT. Amino acids: CATWDRPMAGWGEKLF.

With respect to this clone: A read error is possible here, since a much larger clone lies one base away. J is TRGJ1 or TRGJ2 and V is TRGV8. TCRdb supplies no J gene; here it was assigned by aligning the nucleotide sequence to germline. Unmatched junction bases numbered 2, after V lost 0 bases and J lost 6 bases. The germline V gene encodes CDR1 VENAVY and CDR2 YDSYNSRV. The CDR3 loop spans 12 amino acids. The chain's CDR3 is CATWDRRYKKLF. In DNA, the CDR3 is TGTGCCACCTGGGATAGGCGTTATAAGAAACTCTTT.

This clone was detected only a few times. The chain uses TRGV8 and TRGJ1 or TRGJ2. Unmatched junction bases numbered 9, after V lost 2 bases and J lost 2 bases. Germline V CDR1 and CDR2: VENAVY, YDSYNSRV. The CDR3 sequence is 15 residues long. In nucleotides, the CDR3 is TGTGCCACCTGGGATACTCGGCTGGATTATTATAAGAAACTCTTT. Amino acids: CATWDTRLDYYKKLF.

This rearrangement joins TRGV4 to TRGJ1 or TRGJ2. TCRdb offers no J gene call, so here the DNA was matched to germline to obtain one. The CDR3 spans 12 residues. V was pared by 6 bases and J by 2 bases, with 4 bases of the junction left unmatched. Germline V gene lookup returns CDR1 EGSTGY and CDR2 YDSYTSSV. In DNA, the CDR3 is TGTGCCACCTGGCTACATTATTATAAGAAACTCTTT. This translates into CATWLHYYKKLF.

The chain recombines TRGV3 with TRGJ1 or TRGJ2. The J gene was not available in TCRdb and was assigned here by matching the DNA to germline segments. Germline assignment: CDR1 VTNTFY and CDR2 YDVSTARD (reference sequence). J gave up 2 bases and V 2 bases, and 12 bases lay outside the gene matches. The CDR3 extends over 16 amino acids. This CDR3 is CATWDTEEGDYYKKLF. The CDR3 coding sequence is TGTGCCACCTGGGACACGGAGGAGGGGGATTATTATAAGAAACTCTTT.